Below, 7 T cell receptor beta chains from the same sample are listed, as sequenced in a study of T cell repertoires in cytomegalovirus infection. MiXCR, applied by TCRdb to the reads, yields one record per CDR3 protein. Among 700,000 to 850,000 distinct CDR3 sequences, over 25% were seen once, and the ten largest hold 9.5% to 15%. These receptors lack a known antigen. This specimen was cultured CD8+ T cells from PBMCs, taken from culture after CMV antigen stimulation. All receptors derive from a human donor in good health (CMV status not recorded). Some clones in this sample may be carry-over from other donors' samples.

The V gene is TRBV27, the J gene TRBJ2-7, with 13 positions matching TRBD2. The J segment lost 2 bases and the V segment lost 5 bases, leaving 12 bases of the junction unmatched. The germline CDR1 and CDR2 sequences are MNHEY and SMNVEV (reference sequence). CDR3 size: 18 residues. The DNA of the CDR3 is TGTGCCAGCAGTGCCCGTCCCCGACTAGCGGGGGGCACCTACGAGCAGTACGTC. Translation: CASSARPRLAGGTYEQYV.

This clonotype was seen at least ten times. V gene TRBV12-3 or TRBV12-4 combines with J gene TRBJ1-4, with TRBD1 matching 9 bases. V lost 10 bases to trimming and J lost 3 bases; unmatched junction nucleotides: 9. The length of the CDR3 is 15 residues. The CDR3 DNA reads as TGTGCCACGAAGACAGGGGGGGTCTCTAATGAAAAACTGTTTTTT. It yields the protein CATKTGGVSNEKLFF.

The rearrangement uses TRBV4-1 and TRBJ2-1; 7 bases agree with TRBD1. This CDR3 region has 16 residues. From germline, CDR1 is MGHRA and CDR2 YSYEKL. The ends lost 1 base at V and 6 bases at J; junction bases unmatched: 9. For the CDR3, the DNA is TGCGCCAGCAGCCAAGTAGGGGGCGGCGAAGGCAATGAGCAGTTCTTC. Encoded protein: CASSQVGGGEGNEQFF.

This clonotype turned up a few times. CDR3 loop: CASSLGQYEQYF. Written as DNA, the CDR3 is TGTGCCAGCAGCTTGGGCCAGTACGAGCAGTACTTC. The chain combines TRBV7-9 with TRBJ2-7; unclear D gene. Trimming pared 3 bases from V and 4 bases from J, leaving 7 bases between. The germline CDR1 and CDR2 sequences are SEHNR and FQNEAQ (reference sequence). The CDR3 contains 12 residues.

The chain combines TRBV5-5 with TRBJ1-6; unclear D gene. The length of the CDR3 is 15 residues. V was cut by 0 bases and J by 7 bases, with 11 bases left in between. The germline V gene has CDR1 SGHKS and CDR2 YYEKEE (reference sequence). This CDR3 is CASSLESGQNSPLHF. As DNA, the CDR3 is TGTGCCAGCAGCTTGGAGTCAGGTCAGAATTCACCCCTCCACTTT.

This rearrangement joins TRBV6-1 to TRBJ2-7, with 8 bases matching TRBD1. CDR1 and CDR2 from the germline V gene are MNHNS and SASEGT. This CDR3 region has 15 residues. V was clipped by 1 base and J by 4 bases; unmatched bases: 6. The DNA for the CDR3 is TGTGCCAGCAGTGAAGAGGAAGGGACAGGATACGAGCAGTACTTC. The encoded protein is CASSEEEGTGYEQYF.

The chain uses TRBV12-5 and TRBJ2-7; D may be TRBD2 (5 bases). This CDR3 has 11 amino acids. V shed 5 bases and J shed 6 bases, with 8 bases lying between them. The germline CDR1 and CDR2 sequences are LGHNT and FRNRAP. The CDR3 reads CASGLGGEQYF. The CDR3 nucleotides read TGTGCTAGTGGTCTCGGAGGCGAGCAGTACTTC.